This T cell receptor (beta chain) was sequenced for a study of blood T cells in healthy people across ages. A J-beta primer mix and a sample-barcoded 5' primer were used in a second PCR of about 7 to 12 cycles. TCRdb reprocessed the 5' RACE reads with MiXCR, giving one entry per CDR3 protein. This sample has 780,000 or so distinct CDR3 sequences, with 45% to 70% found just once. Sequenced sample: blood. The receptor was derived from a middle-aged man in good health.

CDR3 sequence reads: CASSLTGLQYNEQFF. DNA for the CDR3: TGTGCCAGCAGCTTGACGGGACTCCAGTACAATGAGCAGTTCTTC. The chain is built from TRBV7-3 and TRBJ2-1; weak D call: TRBD2 (6 bases). Germline assignment: CDR1 SGHTA and CDR2 FQGTGA. Trimming took off 3 bases at V and 4 bases at J, with 13 bases between the two ends. This CDR3 has 15 amino acids.